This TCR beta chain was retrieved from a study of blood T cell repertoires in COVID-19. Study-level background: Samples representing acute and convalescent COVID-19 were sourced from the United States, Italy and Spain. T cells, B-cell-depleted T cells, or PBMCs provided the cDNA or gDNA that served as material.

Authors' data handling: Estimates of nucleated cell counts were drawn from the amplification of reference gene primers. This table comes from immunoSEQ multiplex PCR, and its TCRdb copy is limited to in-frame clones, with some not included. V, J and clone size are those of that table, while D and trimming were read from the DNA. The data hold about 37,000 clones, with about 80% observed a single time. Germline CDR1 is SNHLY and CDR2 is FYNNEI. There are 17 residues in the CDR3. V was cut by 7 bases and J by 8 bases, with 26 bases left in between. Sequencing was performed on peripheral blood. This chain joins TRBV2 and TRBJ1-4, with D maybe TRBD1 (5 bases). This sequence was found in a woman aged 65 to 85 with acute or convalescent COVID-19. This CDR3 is CASIEDVGNGEGEKLFF. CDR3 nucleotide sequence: TGTGCCAGCATTGAGGATGTAGGGAACGGGGAGGGGGAAAAACTGTTTTTT.